One sample yielded the 20 T cell receptor beta chains listed below, sequenced in a study of shared clonotypes between healthy human individuals. In the naive CD8 group, cells lacked CD45RO and were positively selected for CCR7, so terminally differentiated effector memory CD45RA+ cells were left out. Profiling relied on immunoSEQ multiplex PCR, and the TCRdb table lists in-frame clones only, not all of them. The data show around 1.9 million clones, 90% to 95% seen once. The sequencing sample was made of naive CD8+ T cells from PBMCs. Every receptor here comes from a man between 18 and 35 years old in good health. Some clones in this sample may be carry-over from other donors' samples.

This chain links TRBV4-1 with TRBJ2-2; a possible D gene is TRBD2 (5 bases). V lost 0 bases, J lost 5 bases, and 16 bases lay in between. Germline CDR1 and CDR2: MGHRA and YSYEKL. The CDR3 loop spans 17 amino acids. The chain's CDR3 is CASSQEGDAYPTGELFF. The CDR3 DNA follows: TGCGCCAGCAGCCAAGAGGGAGACGCCTACCCAACCGGGGAGCTGTTTTTT.

The chain combines TRBV7-6 with TRBJ1-2; TRBD1 is a possible D gene (6 bases). Germline V gene data show CDR1 as SGHVS and CDR2 as FNYEAQ. This CDR3 has 16 amino acids. The V end lost 4 bases, the J end lost 0 bases, and 15 bases lay between the germline ends. The CDR3 sequence is CASSSTRGGANYGYTF. The CDR3 DNA is TGTGCCAGCAGCTCGACTAGGGGGGGTGCTAACTATGGCTACACCTTC. The whole variable domain, filled in from reference TRBV7-6 and TRBJ1-2, reads GAGVSQSPRYKVTKRGQDVALRCDPISGHVSLYWYRQALGQGPEFLTYFNYEAQQDKSGLPNDRFSAERPEGSISTLTIQRTEQRDSAMYRCASSSTRGGANYGYTFGSGTRLTVV.

V usage is TRBV4-1 and J usage is TRBJ2-7, with no clear D. This CDR3 is built from 13 residues. Germline V gene lookup returns CDR1 MGHRA and CDR2 YSYEKL. V lost 2 bases and J lost 6, with 11 bases in between. The CDR3 DNA reads as TGCGCCAGCAGCCAAAGTATGGTAGGCGAGCAGTACTTC. This translates into CASSQSMVGEQYF.

Here the CDR3 reads CASSRLAGDNEQFF. The CDR3 DNA sequence: TGTGCCAGCAGCCGACTAGCGGGGGACAATGAGCAGTTCTTC. The rearrangement uses TRBV9 and TRBJ2-1, with 12 bases that match TRBD2. CDR3 size: 14 residues. The germline CDR1 and CDR2 sequences are SGDLS and YYNGEE. Trimming took 4 bases from V and 5 from J; bases not matched to a gene: 1.

This clone was counted between two and nine times. J is TRBJ2-3 and V is TRBV4-2; D is tentatively TRBD1 or TRBD2 (5 bases each). Trimming pared 4 bases from V and 6 bases from J, leaving 17 bases between. This CDR3 is built from 15 residues. The germline CDR1 and CDR2 sequences are LGHNA and YNFKEQ. Here the CDR3 reads CASSPGTPAFDTQYF. For the CDR3, the DNA is TGTGCCAGCAGCCCGGGGACCCCCGCATTCGATACGCAGTATTTT.

V is TRBV13 and J is TRBJ2-7, with TRBD2 identical over 10 bases. The CDR3 runs 21 residues. V was pared by 5 bases and J by 4 bases, with 26 bases of the junction left unmatched. CDR1 and CDR2 from the germline V gene are PRHDT and FYEKMQ (reference sequence). As DNA, the CDR3 is TGTGCCAGCAGCCCAAAGGGCCGTGGGTGGCTAGCGGGAGAGAGGCGGTACGAGCAGTACTTC. Amino acid sequence: CASSPKGRGWLAGERRYEQYF.

V gene TRBV11-2 combines with J gene TRBJ2-2; TRBD1 might be the D (6 bases). V lost 2 bases to trimming and J lost 4 bases, with 11 bases between them. CDR3 length equals 15 residues. Looked up from germline, CDR1 is SGHAT and CDR2 is FQNNGV. CDR3 nucleotide sequence: TGTGCCAGCAGCTTATACAGGGAGCTCACCGGGGAGCTGTTTTTT. Its protein is CASSLYRELTGELFF.

The chain couples TRBV7-9 to TRBJ1-5; no firm D call. V shed 6 bases and J shed 3 bases, with 12 bases lying between them. This CDR3 has 14 amino acids. Germline CDR1 SEHNR, CDR2 FQNEAQ (reference sequence). The CDR3 loop is CASSLGWDNQPQHF. DNA for the CDR3: TGTGCCAGCAGTCTGGGTTGGGACAATCAGCCCCAGCATTTT.

The J gene is TRBJ1-1, the V gene TRBV5-1, with a possible D match to TRBD1 (6 bases). Trimming took off 4 bases at V and 1 base at J, with 11 bases between the two ends. The CDR3 sequence is 14 residues long. Germline CDR1 is SGHRS and CDR2 is YFSETQ. CDR3 sequence: CASSSTGWNTEAFF. CDR3 DNA: TGCGCCAGCAGCAGTACAGGGTGGAACACTGAAGCTTTCTTT.

V gene TRBV6-6 combines with J gene TRBJ2-3; D remains ambiguous. From germline, CDR1 is MNHNY and CDR2 SVGAGI (reference sequence). V was cut by 6 bases and J by 0 bases, with 7 bases left in between. The CDR3 runs to 13 residues. The CDR3 loop is CASSPISTDTQYF. The CDR3 DNA sequence: TGTGCCAGCAGCCCGATCAGCACAGATACGCAGTATTTT.

The V call is TRBV10-3, the J call TRBJ2-3; no clear D gene. Germline V gives CDR1 ENHRY, CDR2 SYGVKD. V shed 4 bases and J shed 0 bases, with 11 bases lying between them. This CDR3 spans 15 amino acids. CDR3 in DNA: TGTGCCATCAGTGCTGGACGGTCTAGCACAGATACGCAGTATTTT. This translates into CAISAGRSSTDTQYF.

The chain employs TRBV5-1 and TRBJ1-1; tentative D call: TRBD1 (5 bases). This CDR3 comprises 13 residues. The germline V gene encodes CDR1 SGHRS and CDR2 YFSETQ. The V end was cut by 4 bases, the J end by 5 bases, with 12 bases between. The chain's CDR3 is CASSGKTVTEAFF. The CDR3 DNA follows: TGCGCCAGCAGCGGAAAGACAGTGACTGAAGCTTTCTTT.

The chain is built from TRBV5-6 and TRBJ2-7; 8 positions agree with TRBD1. The CDR3 consists of 15 residues. In germline, CDR1 is SGHDT, CDR2 YYEEEE. Unmatched junction bases numbered 6, after V lost 2 bases and J lost 2 bases. The CDR3 bases are TGTGCCAGCAGCTTTGCGGGACAGGTAACCTACGAGCAGTACTTC. As protein: CASSFAGQVTYEQYF.

V gene TRBV7-6 combines with J gene TRBJ2-4, with 11 bases that match TRBD1. CDR3 length: 18 amino acids. Germline CDR1 SGHVS, CDR2 FNYEAQ. V was clipped by 3 bases and J by 0 bases; unmatched bases: 7. CDR3: CASSFLAGTGGAKNIQYF. The DNA of the CDR3 is TGTGCCAGCAGCTTCTTAGCCGGGACAGGGGGAGCCAAAAACATTCAGTACTTC.

The rearrangement joins TRBV7-8 to TRBJ2-2, with 7 bases aligning to TRBD1. The CDR3 has 15 residues. The germline CDR1 and CDR2 sequences are SGHVS and FQNEAQ. The V gene end was trimmed by 5 bases and the J gene end by 6 bases; junction bases not matched to a gene: 9. The CDR3 DNA is TGTGCCAGCAGCCCTCGGGACAGTAGGGCCGGGGAGCTGTTTTTT. It specifies CASSPRDSRAGELFF.

Concerning this clone: The same CDR3 also results from other DNA sequences found in this sample. DNA of the CDR3: TGTGCCTGGAGTGTCCTGGGCAATCAGCCCCAGCATTTT. Translating it yields CAWSVLGNQPQHF. The chain uses TRBV30 and TRBJ1-5; D unclear. This CDR3 contains 13 residues. Trimming left V 0 bases short and J 2 bases short, with 5 bases between. Germline CDR1 GTSNPN, CDR2 SVGIG (reference sequence).

The genes are TRBV5-1 and TRBJ2-3; D may correspond to TRBD1 or TRBD2 (5 bases each). Germline CDR1 SGHRS, CDR2 YFSETQ. Trimming pared 3 bases from V and 0 bases from J, leaving 17 bases between. CDR3 size: 17 residues. This chain's CDR3 is CASSWDDNGSSTDTQYF. The CDR3 coding sequence is TGCGCCAGCAGCTGGGACGATAACGGGTCCAGCACAGATACGCAGTATTTT.

In regard to this clone: Distinct nucleotide sequences in the sample also encode this CDR3. V usage is TRBV7-9 and J usage is TRBJ2-7; TRBD2 might be the D (6 bases). Trimming took 1 base from V and 6 from J, leaving 7 bases between them. The CDR3 spans 12 residues. Germline loops: CDR1 SEHNR, CDR2 FQNEAQ (reference sequence). Here the CDR3 reads CASSLGGGEQYF. CDR3 nucleotides: TGTGCCAGCAGCTTAGGGGGAGGCGAGCAGTACTTC. The full variable domain, in which reference TRBV7-9 and TRBJ2-7 provide the parts outside the CDR3, is DTGVSQNPRHKITKRGQNVTFRCDPISEHNRLYWYRQTLGQGPEFLTYFQNEAQLEKSRLLSDRFSAERPKGSFSTLEIQRTEQGDSAMYLCASSLGGGEQYFGPGTRLTVT.

In this sample, this clone turned up a few times. The chain is built from TRBV7-8 and TRBJ2-2; 7 bases fit TRBD1. Losses at the gene ends were 5 bases for V and 2 bases for J; bases not matched to a gene: 8. The CDR3 consists of 16 residues. Germline values: CDR1 SGHVS, CDR2 FQNEAQ. CDR3 residues: CASSPRTGGNTGELFF. CDR3 sequence (DNA): TGTGCCAGCAGCCCGAGGACAGGCGGTAACACCGGGGAGCTGTTTTTT.

Concerning this clone: In the same sample, other DNA sequences code for this CDR3. J is TRBJ2-7 and V is TRBV7-2; D is tentatively TRBD1 or TRBD2 (6 bases each). Germline V lookup: CDR1 SGHTA, CDR2 FQGNSA. The CDR3 consists of 14 residues. The V gene lost 1 base and the J gene lost 5 bases, with 12 bases spanning the gap. The CDR3 DNA reads TGTGCCAGCAGCTTAGTGGGGGGCCCGGACGAGCAGTACTTC. Its protein product is CASSLVGGPDEQYF.